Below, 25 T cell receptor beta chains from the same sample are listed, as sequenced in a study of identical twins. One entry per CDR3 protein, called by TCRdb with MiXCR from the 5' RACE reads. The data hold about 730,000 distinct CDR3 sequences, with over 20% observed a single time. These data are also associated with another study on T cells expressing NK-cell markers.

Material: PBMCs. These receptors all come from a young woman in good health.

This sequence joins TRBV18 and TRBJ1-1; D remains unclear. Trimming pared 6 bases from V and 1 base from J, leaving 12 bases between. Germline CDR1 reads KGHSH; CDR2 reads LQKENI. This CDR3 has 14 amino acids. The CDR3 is CASSSNAWNTEAFF. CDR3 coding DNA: TGTGCCAGCTCCTCCAACGCTTGGAACACTGAAGCTTTCTTT. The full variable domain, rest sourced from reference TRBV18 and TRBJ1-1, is NAGVMQNPRHLVRRRGQEARLRCSPMKGHSHVYWYRQLPEEGLKFMVYLQKENIIDESGMPKERFSAEFPKEGPSILRIQQVVRGDSAAYFCASSSNAWNTEAFFGQGTRLTVV.

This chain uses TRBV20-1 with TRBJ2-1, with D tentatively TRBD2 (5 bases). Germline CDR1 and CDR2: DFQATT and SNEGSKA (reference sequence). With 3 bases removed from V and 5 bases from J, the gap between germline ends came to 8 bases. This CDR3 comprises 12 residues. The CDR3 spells CSARGSHNEQFF. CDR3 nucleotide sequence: TGCAGTGCTAGGGGGAGCCACAATGAGCAGTTCTTC.

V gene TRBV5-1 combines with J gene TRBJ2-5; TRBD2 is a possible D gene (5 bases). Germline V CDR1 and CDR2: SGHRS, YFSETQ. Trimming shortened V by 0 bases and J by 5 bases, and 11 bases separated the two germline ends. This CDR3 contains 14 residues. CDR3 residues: CASSLERVGETQYF. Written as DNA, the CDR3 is TGCGCCAGCAGCTTGGAGAGGGTTGGCGAGACCCAGTACTTC.

CDR3 sequence (DNA): TGCAGTGCCAGCCCCATCGACAGGGGGAATTCGGAAGAGCAGTACTTC. It codes for CSASPIDRGNSEEQYF. The chain has TRBV20-1 and TRBJ2-7, with 9 bases matching TRBD1. Unmatched junction bases numbered 19, after V lost 6 bases and J lost 7 bases. Germline CDR1 is DFQATT and CDR2 is SNEGSKA (reference sequence). The CDR3 totals 16 residues.

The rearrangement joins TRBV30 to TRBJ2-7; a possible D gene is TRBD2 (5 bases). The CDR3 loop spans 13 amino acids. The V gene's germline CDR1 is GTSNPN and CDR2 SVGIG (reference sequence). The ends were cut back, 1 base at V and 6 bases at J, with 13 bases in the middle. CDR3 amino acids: CAWSADTRSEQYF. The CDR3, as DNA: TGTGCCTGGAGTGCAGACACTAGATCCGAGCAGTACTTC.

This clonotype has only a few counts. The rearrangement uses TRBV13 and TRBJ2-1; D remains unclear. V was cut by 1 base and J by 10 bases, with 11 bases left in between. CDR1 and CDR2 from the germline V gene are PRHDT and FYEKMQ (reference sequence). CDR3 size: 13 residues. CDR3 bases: TGTGCCAGCAGCTTAGAAATGAGCGCCGAGCAGTTCTTC. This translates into CASSLEMSAEQFF.

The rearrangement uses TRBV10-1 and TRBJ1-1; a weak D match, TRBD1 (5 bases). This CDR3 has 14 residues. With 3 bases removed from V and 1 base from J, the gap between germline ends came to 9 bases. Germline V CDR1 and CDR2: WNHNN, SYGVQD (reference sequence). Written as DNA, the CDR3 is TGCGCCAGCAGTGACGCAGGGCCGAACACTGAAGCTTTCTTT. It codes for CASSDAGPNTEAFF.

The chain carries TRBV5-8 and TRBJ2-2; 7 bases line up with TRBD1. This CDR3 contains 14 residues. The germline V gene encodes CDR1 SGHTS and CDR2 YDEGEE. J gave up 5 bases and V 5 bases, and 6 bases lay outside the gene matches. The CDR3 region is CASRPRQGTGELFF. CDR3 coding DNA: TGTGCCAGCAGGCCTAGACAGGGTACCGGGGAGCTGTTTTTT.

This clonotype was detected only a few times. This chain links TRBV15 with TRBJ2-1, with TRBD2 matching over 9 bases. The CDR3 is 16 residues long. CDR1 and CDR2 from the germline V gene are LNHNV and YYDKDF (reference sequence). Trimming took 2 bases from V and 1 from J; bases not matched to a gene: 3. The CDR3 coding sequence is TGTGCCACCAGCAGACTTAGCGGGGGTTCCTACAATGAGCAGTTCTTC. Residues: CATSRLSGGSYNEQFF. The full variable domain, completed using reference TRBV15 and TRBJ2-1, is DAMVIQNPRYQVTQFGKPVTLSCSQTLNHNVMYWYQQKSSQAPKLLFHYYDKDFNNEADTPDNFQSRRPNTSFCFLDIRSPGLGDTAMYLCATSRLSGGSYNEQFFGPGTRLTVL.

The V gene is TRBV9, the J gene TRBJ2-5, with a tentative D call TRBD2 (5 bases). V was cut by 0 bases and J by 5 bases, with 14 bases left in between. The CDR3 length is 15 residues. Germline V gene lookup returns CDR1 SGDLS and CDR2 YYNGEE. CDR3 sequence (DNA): TGTGCCAGCAGCGTAGGTCCTGCGGGTTGGGAGACCCAGTACTTC. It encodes CASSVGPAGWETQYF.

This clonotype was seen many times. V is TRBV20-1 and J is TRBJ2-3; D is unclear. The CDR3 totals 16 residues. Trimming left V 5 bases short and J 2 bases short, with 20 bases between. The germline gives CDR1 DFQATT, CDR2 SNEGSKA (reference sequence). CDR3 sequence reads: CSAPQRADSLTDTQYF. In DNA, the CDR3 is TGCAGTGCTCCCCAACGGGCGGATTCTCTCACAGATACGCAGTATTTT.

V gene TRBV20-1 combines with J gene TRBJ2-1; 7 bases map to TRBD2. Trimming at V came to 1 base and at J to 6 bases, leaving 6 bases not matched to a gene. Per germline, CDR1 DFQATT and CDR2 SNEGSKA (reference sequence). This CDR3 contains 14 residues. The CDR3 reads CSARVAGAPNEQFF. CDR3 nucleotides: TGCAGTGCTAGAGTGGCGGGAGCCCCCAATGAGCAGTTCTTC.

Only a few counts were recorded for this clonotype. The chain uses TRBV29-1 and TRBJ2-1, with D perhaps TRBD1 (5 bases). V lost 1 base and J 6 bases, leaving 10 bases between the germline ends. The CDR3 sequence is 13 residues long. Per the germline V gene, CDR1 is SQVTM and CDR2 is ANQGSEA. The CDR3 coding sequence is TGCAGCGTTGAAGGGGGCCATGGCAATGAGCAGTTCTTC. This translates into CSVEGGHGNEQFF.

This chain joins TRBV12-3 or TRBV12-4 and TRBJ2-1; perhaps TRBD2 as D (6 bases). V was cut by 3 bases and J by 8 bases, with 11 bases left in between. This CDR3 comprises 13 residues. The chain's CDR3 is CASSFGGFYEQFF. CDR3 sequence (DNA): TGTGCCAGCAGTTTTGGGGGGTTCTATGAGCAGTTCTTC.

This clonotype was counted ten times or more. CDR3 region: CSALGQGIETQYF. For the CDR3, the DNA is TGCAGCGCCCTGGGACAGGGAATAGAGACCCAGTACTTC. The chain carries TRBV29-1 and TRBJ2-5; 9 positions agree with TRBD1. From germline, CDR1 is SQVTM and CDR2 ANQGSEA. V was pared by 7 bases and J by 4 bases, with 7 bases of the junction left unmatched. This CDR3 contains 13 residues. The variable domain in full, with the rest retrieved from reference TRBV29-1 and TRBJ2-5, is SAVISQKPSRDICQRGTSLTIQCQVDSQVTMMFWYRQQPGQSLTLIATANQGSEATYESGFVIDKFPISRPNLTFSTLTVSNMSPEDSSIYLCSALGQGIETQYFGPGTRLLVL.

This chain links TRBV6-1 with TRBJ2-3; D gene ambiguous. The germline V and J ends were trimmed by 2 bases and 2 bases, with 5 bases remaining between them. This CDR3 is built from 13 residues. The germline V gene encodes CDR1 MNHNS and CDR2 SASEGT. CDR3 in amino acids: CASSEPTTDTQYF. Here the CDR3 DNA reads TGTGCCAGCAGTGAACCGACCACAGATACGCAGTATTTT.

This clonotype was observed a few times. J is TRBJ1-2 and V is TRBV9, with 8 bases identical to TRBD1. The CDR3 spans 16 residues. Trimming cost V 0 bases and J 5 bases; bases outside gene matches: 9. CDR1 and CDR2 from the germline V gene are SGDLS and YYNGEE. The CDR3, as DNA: TGTGCCAGCAGCGTAGAGGGACAGGCTGGAAGGTATGGCTACACCTTC. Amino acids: CASSVEGQAGRYGYTF.

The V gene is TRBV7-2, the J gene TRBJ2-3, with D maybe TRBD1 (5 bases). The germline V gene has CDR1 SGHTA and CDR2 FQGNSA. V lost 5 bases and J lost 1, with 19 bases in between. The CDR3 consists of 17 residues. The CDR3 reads CASSLPQGPAGTDTQYF. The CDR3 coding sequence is TGTGCCAGCAGCCTCCCCCAGGGCCCTGCGGGCACAGATACGCAGTATTTT.

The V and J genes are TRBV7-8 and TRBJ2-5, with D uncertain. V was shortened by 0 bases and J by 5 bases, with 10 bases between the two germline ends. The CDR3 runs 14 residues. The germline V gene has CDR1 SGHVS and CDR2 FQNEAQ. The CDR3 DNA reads TGTGCCAGCAGCTTAGCAAGAAGACGCGAGACCCAGTACTTC. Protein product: CASSLARRRETQYF. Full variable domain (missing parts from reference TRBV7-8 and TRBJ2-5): GAGVSQSPRYKVAKRGQDVALRCDPISGHVSLFWYQQALGQGPEFLTYFQNEAQLDKSGLPSDRFFAERPEGSVSTLKIQRTQQEDSAVYLCASSLARRRETQYFGPGTRLLVL.

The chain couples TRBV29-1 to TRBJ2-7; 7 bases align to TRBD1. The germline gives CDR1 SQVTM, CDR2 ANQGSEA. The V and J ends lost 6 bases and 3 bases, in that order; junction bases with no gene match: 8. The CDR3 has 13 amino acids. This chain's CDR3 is CSVRQGNDYEQYF. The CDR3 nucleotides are TGCAGCGTGAGACAGGGTAATGACTACGAGCAGTACTTC.

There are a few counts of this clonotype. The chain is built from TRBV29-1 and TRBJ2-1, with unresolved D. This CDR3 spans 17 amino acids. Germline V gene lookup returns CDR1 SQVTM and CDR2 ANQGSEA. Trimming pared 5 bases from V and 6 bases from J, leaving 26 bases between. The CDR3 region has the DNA TGCAGCGTTCCTACGAAGGATGGGCTCGACATGCGCAATGAGCAGTTCTTC. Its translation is CSVPTKDGLDMRNEQFF.

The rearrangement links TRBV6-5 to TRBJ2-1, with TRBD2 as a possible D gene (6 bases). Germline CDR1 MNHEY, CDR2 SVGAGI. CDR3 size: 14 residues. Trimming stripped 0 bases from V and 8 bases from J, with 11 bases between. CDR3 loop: CASSYSRRVHEQFF. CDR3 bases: TGTGCCAGCAGTTACTCTCGGAGGGTCCATGAGCAGTTCTTC.

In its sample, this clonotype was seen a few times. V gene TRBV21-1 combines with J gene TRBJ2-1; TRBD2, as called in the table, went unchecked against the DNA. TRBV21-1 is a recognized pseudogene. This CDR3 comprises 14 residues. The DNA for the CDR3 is TGTGCCAGCAATGTTAGCGGGAGGAGCAATGAGCAGTTCTTC. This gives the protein CASNVSGRSNEQFF.

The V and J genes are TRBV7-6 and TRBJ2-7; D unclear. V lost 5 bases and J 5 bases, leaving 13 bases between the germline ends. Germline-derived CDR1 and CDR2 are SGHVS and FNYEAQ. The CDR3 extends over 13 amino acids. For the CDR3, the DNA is TGTGCCAGCAGCCACCCGCCCGAGGACGAGCAGTACTTC. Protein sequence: CASSHPPEDEQYF.

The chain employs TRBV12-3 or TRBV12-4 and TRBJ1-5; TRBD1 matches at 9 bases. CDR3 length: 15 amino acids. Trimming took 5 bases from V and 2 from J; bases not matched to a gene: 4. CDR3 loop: CASSTTGGRNQPQHF. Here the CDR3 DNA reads TGTGCCAGCAGTACGACAGGGGGACGCAATCAGCCCCAGCATTTT.